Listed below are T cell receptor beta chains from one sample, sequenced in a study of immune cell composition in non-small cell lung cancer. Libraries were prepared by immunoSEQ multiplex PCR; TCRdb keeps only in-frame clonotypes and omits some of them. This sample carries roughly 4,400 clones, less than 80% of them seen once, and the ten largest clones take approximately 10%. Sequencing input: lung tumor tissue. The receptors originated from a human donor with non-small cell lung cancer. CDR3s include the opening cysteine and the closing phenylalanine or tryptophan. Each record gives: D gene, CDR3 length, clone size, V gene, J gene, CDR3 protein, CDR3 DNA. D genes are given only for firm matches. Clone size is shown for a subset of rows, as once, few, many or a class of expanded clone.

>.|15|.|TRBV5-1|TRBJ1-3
CASSPQGLTGNTIYF
TGCGCCAGCAGCCCTCAGGGGCTCACTGGAAACACCATATATTTT
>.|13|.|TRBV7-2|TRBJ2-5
CASSFGQQETQYF
TGTGCCAGCAGCTTTGGCCAGCAAGAGACCCAGTACTTC
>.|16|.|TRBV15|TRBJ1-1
CATSRGPGPENTEAFF
TGTGCCACCAGCAGAGGGCCAGGGCCAGAGAACACTGAAGCTTTCTTT
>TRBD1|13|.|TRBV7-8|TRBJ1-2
CASSVDRGRGYTF
TGTGCCAGCAGCGTCGACAGGGGGAGGGGCTACACCTTC
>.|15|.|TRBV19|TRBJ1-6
CASSIQAGEDSPLHF
TGTGCCAGTAGTATCCAGGCCGGGGAGGATTCACCCCTCCACTTT
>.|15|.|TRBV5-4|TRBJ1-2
CASSLAAGADYGYTF
TGTGCCAGCAGCTTGGCCGCGGGCGCAGACTATGGCTACACCTTC
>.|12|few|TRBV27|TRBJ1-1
CASSLTGGEAFF
TGTGCCAGCAGTTTAACGGGGGGTGAAGCTTTCTTT
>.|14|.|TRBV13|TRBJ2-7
CASSSRDTFYEQYF
TGTGCCAGCAGCTCCCGGGACACCTTCTACGAGCAGTACTTC
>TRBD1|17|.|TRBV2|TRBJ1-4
CASSVRTGYRTNEKLFF
TGTGCCAGCAGTGTACGGACAGGGTATAGGACTAATGAAAAACTGTTTTTT
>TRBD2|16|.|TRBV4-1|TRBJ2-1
CASSQDPSGRGNEQFF
TGCGCCAGCAGCCAAGATCCTAGCGGGAGAGGCAATGAGCAGTTCTTC
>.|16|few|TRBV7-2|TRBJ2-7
CASSFGPGLAGREQYF
.
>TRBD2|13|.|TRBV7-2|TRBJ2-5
CASSLGLAETQYF
TGTGCCAGCAGCTTGGGACTAGCGGAGACCCAGTACTTC
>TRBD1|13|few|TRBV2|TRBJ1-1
CAIRDRGNTEAFF
TGTGCCATCAGGGACAGGGGGAACACTGAAGCTTTCTTT
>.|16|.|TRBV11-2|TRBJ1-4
CASSLGAGVGNEKLFF
TGTGCCAGCAGCTTAGGGGCAGGGGTGGGTAATGAAAAACTGTTTTTT
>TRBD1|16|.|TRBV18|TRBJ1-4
CASSRTGGVEYEKLFF
TGTGCCAGCTCCCGCACAGGGGGCGTAGAGTATGAAAAACTGTTTTTT
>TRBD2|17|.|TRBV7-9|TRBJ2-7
CASSPTSGGLQRYEQYF
TGTGCCAGCAGCCCAACTAGCGGGGGGCTCCAACGCTACGAGCAGTACTTC
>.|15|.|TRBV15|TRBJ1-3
CATSRDAGVGNTIYF
TGTGCCACCAGCAGAGATGCCGGGGTTGGAAACACCATATATTTT
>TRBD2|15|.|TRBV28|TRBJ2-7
CASSYSGRPSYEQYF
TGTGCCAGCAGTTATAGCGGGAGGCCCTCCTACGAGCAGTACTTC
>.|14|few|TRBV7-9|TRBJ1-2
CASGLLSVNYGYTF
TGTGCCAGCGGTCTCTTATCGGTTAACTATGGCTACACCTTC
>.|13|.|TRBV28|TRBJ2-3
CASEAGYGDTQYF
TGTGCCAGCGAGGCGGGCTACGGGGATACGCAGTATTTT
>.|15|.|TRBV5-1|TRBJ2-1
CASSLGGSKVDEQFF
TGCGCCAGCAGCCTCGGAGGGAGTAAGGTTGATGAGCAGTTCTTC
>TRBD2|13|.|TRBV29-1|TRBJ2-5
CSVEGGGQETQYF
TGCAGCGTTGAAGGGGGGGGACAAGAGACCCAGTACTTC
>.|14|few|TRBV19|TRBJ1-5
CASSSTGSNQPQHF
TGTGCCAGTAGTTCGACAGGTAGCAATCAGCCCCAGCATTTT
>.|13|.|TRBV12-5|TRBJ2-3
CASGGGRQDTQYF
TGTGCTAGTGGCGGGGGGCGGCAAGATACGCAGTATTTT
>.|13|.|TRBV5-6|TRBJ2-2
CASSPLRTGELFF
TGTGCCAGCAGCCCGCTGCGCACCGGGGAGCTGTTTTTT
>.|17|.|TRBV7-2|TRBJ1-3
CASSLGPPGTAGNTIYF
TGTGCCAGCAGCTTAGGCCCCCCGGGAACGGCGGGAAACACCATATATTTT
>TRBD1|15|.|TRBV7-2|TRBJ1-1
CASSMGQGLNTEAFF
TGTGCCAGCAGCATGGGACAGGGACTGAACACTGAAGCTTTCTTT
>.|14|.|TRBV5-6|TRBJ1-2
CASSLDQVIYGYTF
TGTGCCAGCAGCTTGGACCAGGTGATCTATGGCTACACCTTC
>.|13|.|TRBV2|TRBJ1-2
CASSEAEGGGYTF
TGTGCCAGCAGTGAAGCGGAGGGGGGGGGCTACACCTTC
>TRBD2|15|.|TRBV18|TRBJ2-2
CASSAGTRLTGELFF
TGTGCCAGCTCAGCCGGGACTAGGCTCACCGGGGAGCTGTTTTTT
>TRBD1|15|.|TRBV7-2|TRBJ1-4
CASSQTGITNEKLFF
TGTGCCAGCAGCCAGACAGGGATCACTAATGAAAAACTGTTTTTT
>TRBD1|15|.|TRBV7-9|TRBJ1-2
CASSYTGGADYGYTF
TGTGCCAGCAGCTACACAGGGGGCGCTGACTATGGCTACACCTTC
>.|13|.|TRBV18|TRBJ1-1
CASSPGEGTEAFF
TGTGCCAGCTCACCGGGAGAGGGCACTGAAGCTTTCTTT
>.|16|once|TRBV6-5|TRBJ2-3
CASSYSGTTSTDTQYF
TGTGCCAGCAGTTACTCCGGGACAACTAGCACAGATACGCAGTATTTT
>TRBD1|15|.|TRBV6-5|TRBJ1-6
CASSLRDRGNSPLHF
TGTGCCAGCAGTCTTCGGGACAGGGGGAATTCACCCCTCCACTTT
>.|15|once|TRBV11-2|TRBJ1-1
CASSISSQGSTEAFF
TGTGCCAGCAGCATTAGCAGCCAGGGGAGTACTGAAGCTTTCTTT
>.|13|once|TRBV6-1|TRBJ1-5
CASSEAFDQPQHF
TGTGCCAGCAGTGAGGCATTCGATCAGCCCCAGCATTTT
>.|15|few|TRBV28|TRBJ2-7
CASSFGGVPFYEQYF
TGTGCCAGCAGCTTCGGGGGTGTACCCTTCTACGAGCAGTACTTC
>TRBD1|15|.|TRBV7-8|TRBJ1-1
CASSLGRGQGAEAFF
TGTGCCAGCAGCTTAGGCCGGGGACAGGGGGCTGAAGCTTTCTTT
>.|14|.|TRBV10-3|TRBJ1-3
CAITKDSSGNTIYF
TGTGCCATCACCAAGGACAGCTCTGGAAACACCATATATTTT
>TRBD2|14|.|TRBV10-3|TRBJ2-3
CAISEAGGVDTQYF
TGTGCCATCAGTGAAGCGGGAGGGGTAGATACGCAGTATTTT
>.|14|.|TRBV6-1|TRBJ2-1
CASSFGTLYNEQFF
TGTGCCAGCAGTTTTGGGACTCTTTACAATGAGCAGTTCTTC
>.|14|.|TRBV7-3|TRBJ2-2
CASSPDRNTGELFF
TGTGCCAGCAGCCCCGACAGGAACACCGGGGAGCTGTTTTTT
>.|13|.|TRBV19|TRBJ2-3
CASSITGTDTQYF
TGTGCCAGTAGTATAACCGGGACAGATACGCAGTATTTT
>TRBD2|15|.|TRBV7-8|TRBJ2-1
CASSLRTSGNNEQFF
TGTGCCAGCAGCTTACGGACTAGCGGTAACAATGAGCAGTTCTTC
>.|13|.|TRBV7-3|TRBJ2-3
CASSSRNGDTQYF
TGTGCCAGCAGCTCCAGAAACGGGGATACGCAGTATTTT
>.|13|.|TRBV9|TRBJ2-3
CASSEGQTDTQYF
TGTGCCAGCAGCGAGGGACAAACAGATACGCAGTATTTT
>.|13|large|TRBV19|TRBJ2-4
CASSTGTREIQYF
TGTGCCAGTAGTACTGGGACAAGGGAGATTCAGTACTTC
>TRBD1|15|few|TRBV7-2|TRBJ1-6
CASRLDRGANSPLHF
TGTGCCAGCAGGCTTGACAGGGGCGCTAATTCACCCCTCCACTTT
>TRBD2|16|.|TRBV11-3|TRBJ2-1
CASSSRLAGGYNEQFF
TGTGCCAGCAGCTCAAGACTAGCGGGGGGCTACAATGAGCAGTTCTTC
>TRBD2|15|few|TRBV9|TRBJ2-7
CASSLTASGGYEQYF
TGTGCCAGCAGCCTTACGGCTAGCGGGGGCTACGAGCAGTACTTC
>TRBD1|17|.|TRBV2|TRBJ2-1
CASIVTGGDQGDNEQFF
TGTGCCAGCATTGTGACAGGGGGCGACCAGGGGGACAATGAGCAGTTCTTC
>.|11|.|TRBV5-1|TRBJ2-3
CASRRTDTQYF
TGCGCCAGCAGGAGAACAGATACGCAGTATTTT